The 30 T cell receptor beta chains in this list originate from one sample, sequenced in a study of T cells after yellow fever vaccination (dated by TCRdb to between 2019 and 2020). Read against the paper, the sample's treatment or condition label means: live attenuated yellow fever vaccine strain. Library creation used 5' RACE. Sequencing took place on an Illumina HiSeq 2500. TCRdb redid the processing of the public reads, applying fastp at Q25 and MiXCR, and retained in-frame beta chains. Each CDR3 protein appears once, grouped with its most common genes and DNA. Here the sample has 300,000 to 450,000 distinct CDR3 sequences; about 6.2% occur a single time. The ten largest account for over 12% of the sample. The starting material was PBMCs, obtained 5 days after the yellow fever booster vaccination. These receptors all come from a man aged 25 to 40 who received the YFV17D yellow fever vaccine.

This clonotype was observed many times. The V and J genes are TRBV7-2 and TRBJ2-7; the D gene is possibly TRBD1 (5 bases). Germline V lookup: CDR1 SGHTA, CDR2 FQGNSA. Trimming removed 4 bases from V and 4 bases from J, with 14 bases in between. This CDR3 is built from 14 residues. The CDR3, as DNA: TGTGCCAGCAGCTCTAGTTTGGGGCAGTACGAGCAGTACTTC. This codes for CASSSSLGQYEQYF.

The J gene is TRBJ1-1, the V gene TRBV7-2; D is undetermined. Between the trimmed V and J ends, which lost 1 base and 6 bases, there was a span of 9 bases. The V gene's germline CDR1 is SGHTA and CDR2 FQGNSA. This CDR3 is 13 amino acids long. The CDR3 loop is CASSLGSSAEAFF. In DNA, the CDR3 is TGTGCCAGCAGCTTAGGATCAAGCGCTGAAGCTTTCTTT.

The chain carries TRBV7-2 and TRBJ1-6; no reliable D call. V shed 5 bases and J shed 7 bases, with 12 bases lying between them. The CDR3 contains 14 residues. Germline values: CDR1 SGHTA, CDR2 FQGNSA. The CDR3 region is CASSLPPPNSPLHF. The CDR3 DNA sequence: TGTGCCAGCAGCCTCCCACCTCCAAATTCACCCCTCCACTTT. The entire variable domain, with the rest obtained from reference TRBV7-2 and TRBJ1-6, is as follows: GAGVSQSPSNKVTEKGKDVELRCDPISGHTALYWYRQSLGQGLEFLIYFQGNSAPDKSGLPSDRFSAERTGGSVSTLTIQRTQQEDSAVYLCASSLPPPNSPLHFGNGTRLTVT.

This clonotype was picked up a small number of times. This sequence joins TRBV7-2 and TRBJ2-7, with 12 positions matching TRBD2. With 5 bases clipped from V and 7 bases from J, the junction kept 12 bases outside the gene matches. The germline gives CDR1 SGHTA, CDR2 FQGNSA. The CDR3 sequence is 16 residues long. CDR3 DNA: TGTGCCAGCAGCAAAGAACTAGCGGGAGGAGCTCGAGAGCAGTACTTC. Amino acid sequence: CASSKELAGGAREQYF. The full variable domain, rest sourced from reference TRBV7-2 and TRBJ2-7, is GAGVSQSPSNKVTEKGKDVELRCDPISGHTALYWYRQSLGQGLEFLIYFQGNSAPDKSGLPSDRFSAERTGGSVSTLTIQRTQQEDSAVYLCASSKELAGGAREQYFGPGTRLTVT.

The chain employs TRBV5-4 and TRBJ2-3; possibly TRBD2 for D (6 bases). Germline CDR1 is SGHNT and CDR2 is YYREEE (reference sequence). Trimming took 4 bases from V and 4 from J, leaving 19 bases between them. The CDR3 is 16 amino acids. The CDR3 DNA is TGTGCCAGCAGCCCCTCGGCGGGAAGAGGGCCAGATACGCAGTATTTT. This encodes CASSPSAGRGPDTQYF.

The gene calls are TRBV5-1 and TRBJ2-7; D is uncertain. Germline V gives CDR1 SGHRS, CDR2 YFSETQ. V shed 6 bases and J shed 3 bases, with 10 bases lying between them. There are 12 residues in the CDR3. The CDR3 loop reads CASKRFFYEQYF. CDR3 DNA: TGCGCCAGCAAGAGGTTTTTCTACGAGCAGTACTTC.

This clonotype rates as medium-sized. Relative to the germline gene, one junction end is altered; a read error may explain this. V is TRBV12-3 or TRBV12-4 and J is TRBJ2-5; D uncertain. The CDR3 has 11 residues. CDR3 sequence reads: CASSLGETQYF. For the CDR3, the DNA is TGTGCCAGCAGCTTAGGGGAGACCCAGTACTTC.

This clonotype was picked up many times. CDR3 residues: CASSLSRTSPYEQYF. In DNA, the CDR3 is TGTGCCAGCAGTTTGTCAAGGACTAGTCCCTACGAGCAGTACTTC. The chain has TRBV27 and TRBJ2-7; 7 bases are a match to TRBD2. This CDR3 contains 15 residues. V dropped 3 bases and J dropped 2; count of bases not matched to a gene: 7. Germline lookup yields CDR1 MNHEY and CDR2 SMNVEV (reference sequence).

The chain has TRBV4-3 and TRBJ2-1; 11 bases align to TRBD2. Trimming took 4 bases from V and 9 from J; bases not matched to a gene: 8. The CDR3 totals 15 residues. CDR1 and CDR2 from the germline V gene are LGHNA and YSLEER. The CDR3 reads CASSPSGTSGGEQFF. CDR3 sequence (DNA): TGCGCCAGCAGCCCCTCCGGGACTAGCGGTGGTGAGCAGTTCTTC.

As for this clonotype: One junction end does not reproduce the germline sequence, and a read error may be involved. V usage is TRBV7-2 and J usage is TRBJ2-7, with TRBD1 matching over 8 bases. In germline, CDR1 is SGHTA, CDR2 FQGNSA. CDR3 length: 13 amino acids. In nucleotides, the CDR3 is TGTGCCAGCAGCTTACAGGGGGCCTACGAGCGGTACTTC. It specifies CASSLQGAYERYF.

In its sample, this clonotype was seen a few times. The chain carries TRBV15 and TRBJ2-3; the D is unclear. The V end was cut by 4 bases, the J end by 4 bases, with 12 bases between. This CDR3 is built from 14 residues. Germline V gene sequence: CDR1 LNHNV, CDR2 YYDKDF (reference sequence). The CDR3 bases are TGTGCCACCAGCAAAGTGTCAGTCGCAGATACGCAGTATTTT. Its protein product is CATSKVSVADTQYF.

This clonotype appeared a few times. The rearrangement links TRBV6-1 to TRBJ2-1; possible D gene TRBD2, 6 bases. Between the trimmed V and J ends, which lost 6 bases and 9 bases, there was a span of 18 bases. The CDR3 extends over 14 amino acids. CDR1 and CDR2 from the germline V gene are MNHNS and SASEGT. The chain's CDR3 is CASSPTLAETEQFF. The CDR3 DNA sequence: TGTGCCAGCAGCCCTACGTTAGCGGAGACTGAGCAGTTCTTC.

This chain uses TRBV4-3 with TRBJ2-6; no reliable D call. The CDR3 loop spans 17 amino acids. CDR1 is LGHNA, CDR2 YSLEER, per germline. V shed 3 bases and J shed 1 base, with 13 bases lying between them. The chain's CDR3 is CASSHEVGASGANVLTF. DNA for the CDR3: TGCGCCAGCAGCCATGAAGTCGGAGCATCTGGGGCCAACGTCCTGACTTTC.

This chain connects TRBV20-1 to TRBJ1-1; D is undetermined. The CDR3 extends over 15 amino acids. Germline-derived CDR1 and CDR2 are DFQATT and SNEGSKA (reference sequence). Trimming stripped 1 base from V and 2 bases from J, with 14 bases between. DNA for the CDR3: TGCAGTGCTAGAGCTCTGGTGTGGGGAAACACTGAAGCTTTCTTT. This sequence encodes CSARALVWGNTEAFF.

J is TRBJ2-3 and V is TRBV7-2; D ambiguous. The CDR3 is made up of 16 amino acids. V gave up 5 bases and J gave up 6 bases, with 21 bases separating them. Per the germline V gene, CDR1 is SGHTA and CDR2 is FQGNSA. The CDR3 loop reads CASSRRTAVYVDTQYF. The CDR3 coding sequence is TGTGCCAGCAGCCGCCGGACCGCAGTATATGTTGATACGCAGTATTTT.

This clonotype was picked up a small number of times. The V and J genes are TRBV20-1 and TRBJ2-4, with 8 bases fitting TRBD2. In germline, CDR1 is DFQATT, CDR2 SNEGSKA (reference sequence). The CDR3 has 16 amino acids. The V gene end was trimmed by 6 bases and the J gene end by 0 bases; junction bases not matched to a gene: 10. DNA for the CDR3: TGCAGTGCCAATAGCGGGACCAGTCTAGCCAAAAACATTCAGTACTTC. It is translated as CSANSGTSLAKNIQYF.

V usage is TRBV27 and J usage is TRBJ2-5; 7 bases agree with TRBD2. This CDR3 is 16 amino acids long. Germline CDR1 is MNHEY and CDR2 is SMNVEV (reference sequence). J lost 2 bases, V lost 6 bases, and 12 bases had no gene match. CDR3 protein: CASRRGGGGTQETQYF. CDR3 DNA: TGTGCCAGCAGACGGGGCGGGGGAGGAACACAAGAGACCCAGTACTTC.

This clonotype has a handful of counts. This sequence joins TRBV20-1 and TRBJ2-1; the match to TRBD2 covers 7 bases. V was pared by 0 bases and J by 6 bases, with 11 bases of the junction left unmatched. The CDR3 sequence is 16 residues long. In germline, CDR1 is DFQATT, CDR2 SNEGSKA (reference sequence). CDR3 bases: TGCAGTGCTAGAGATCATGTTAGCGGGTCTATCAATGAGCAGTTCTTC. Translating it yields CSARDHVSGSINEQFF.

The chain has TRBV12-3 or TRBV12-4 and TRBJ1-1; D is ambiguous. V lost 5 bases and J lost 10, with 20 bases in between. The CDR3 is 14 residues long. CDR3 sequence (DNA): TGTGCCAGCAGTCCCCTCCTTGCGGGAGTCTCAGCTTTCTTT. Its translation is CASSPLLAGVSAFF.

This clonotype was seen more than once but under ten times. V gene TRBV6-5 combines with J gene TRBJ1-1; D is undetermined. The germline V gene has CDR1 MNHEY and CDR2 SVGAGI. V was cut by 2 bases and J by 4 bases, with 8 bases left in between. This CDR3 region has 13 residues. The CDR3 here is CASSYGFGTEAFF. The CDR3 DNA follows: TGTGCCAGCAGTTACGGGTTCGGCACTGAAGCTTTCTTT.

This clonotype was counted at least ten times. Here the CDR3 reads CSVEDLWTGNIQYF. In nucleotides, the CDR3 is TGCAGCGTTGAAGATCTGTGGACGGGTAACATTCAGTACTTC. V gene TRBV29-1 combines with J gene TRBJ2-4; D not certain. The V gene lost 0 bases and the J gene lost 7 bases, with 13 bases spanning the gap. Per germline, CDR1 SQVTM and CDR2 ANQGSEA. CDR3 length equals 14 residues.

The chain employs TRBV18 and TRBJ1-5; tentative D call: TRBD1 (5 bases). The germline gives CDR1 KGHSH, CDR2 LQKENI. V gave up 3 bases and J gave up 1 base, with 13 bases separating them. The CDR3 is 16 amino acids. As DNA, the CDR3 is TGTGCCAGCTCACCCCAAGGGACGGCGAGCAATCAGCCCCAGCATTTT. Its protein product is CASSPQGTASNQPQHF.

The rearrangement joins TRBV12-3 or TRBV12-4 to TRBJ1-2; the D gene is possibly TRBD1 (6 bases). The CDR3 has 15 amino acids. Trimming removed 0 bases from V and 3 bases from J, with 11 bases in between. Written as DNA, the CDR3 is TGTGCCAGCAGTTTAGCGCAGGGGTGGGACTATGGCTACACCTTC. Its translation is CASSLAQGWDYGYTF.

This clonotype came up many times. The chain recombines TRBV7-2 with TRBJ2-1; D remains unclear. Germline V lookup: CDR1 SGHTA, CDR2 FQGNSA. V was shortened by 1 base and J by 7 bases, with 8 bases between the two germline ends. The CDR3 contains 13 residues. CDR3 residues: CASSLGIYNEQFF. The CDR3 DNA is TGTGCCAGCAGCTTAGGAATCTATAATGAGCAGTTCTTC.

This clonotype was seen many times. The chain uses TRBV6-1 and TRBJ1-2; no firm D call. Germline V gene lookup returns CDR1 MNHNS and CDR2 SASEGT. The CDR3 has 15 amino acids. V gave up 7 bases and J gave up 7 bases, with 22 bases separating them. The CDR3 DNA reads as TGTGCCAGCACCATAGATCATTGGGGTGCCTCTGGCTACACCTTC. This sequence encodes CASTIDHWGASGYTF.

This clonotype has only a few counts. Mismatch with germline at one junction end may stem from a read error. This chain links TRBV7-2 with TRBJ2-6; D gene uncertain. Germline-derived CDR1 and CDR2 are SGHTA and FQGNSA. The CDR3 is made up of 14 amino acids. The CDR3 nucleotides read TGTGCCAGCAGCTTAATGACTGGTGCCAACGTCCTGACTTTC. Protein product: CASSLMTGANVLTF.

The V and J genes are TRBV6-5 and TRBJ2-3; maybe TRBD1 (6 bases). Germline values: CDR1 MNHEY, CDR2 SVGAGI. This CDR3 has 14 amino acids. V dropped 2 bases and J dropped 4 bases, with 10 bases sitting between them. The CDR3 nucleotides are TGTGCCAGCAGTTACGGGGGCAGGTCAGATACGCAGTATTTT. Encoded protein: CASSYGGRSDTQYF.

The chain employs TRBV7-9 and TRBJ2-6, with TRBD1 as a possible D gene (5 bases). Deletions cut 3 bases from V and 4 bases from J, with 10 bases between. Germline CDR1 SEHNR, CDR2 FQNEAQ (reference sequence). The CDR3 has 15 residues. The CDR3 sequence is CASSLDTTGANVLTF. Here the CDR3 DNA reads TGTGCCAGCAGCTTGGACACTACGGGGGCCAACGTCCTGACTTTC.

Points on this clonotype: This may arise from a read error, as a much more abundant clone is one base away. The gene calls are TRBV5-1 and TRBJ1-4; possibly TRBD1 for D (5 bases). CDR3 size: 15 residues. Germline values: CDR1 SGHRS, CDR2 YFSETQ. The CDR3, as DNA: TGCGCCAGCAGCCTGCAGGGTGCAACTAATGAAAAACCGTTTTTT. Translating it yields CASSLQGATNEKPFF.

The chain has TRBV20-1 and TRBJ1-5; D gene uncertain. The CDR3 contains 17 residues. Trimming took 0 bases from V and 0 from J, leaving 15 bases between them. The germline gives CDR1 DFQATT, CDR2 SNEGSKA (reference sequence). DNA of the CDR3: TGCAGTGCTAGAGACGCTTCGACATTTTATAGCAATCAGCCCCAGCATTTT. Amino acids: CSARDASTFYSNQPQHF.